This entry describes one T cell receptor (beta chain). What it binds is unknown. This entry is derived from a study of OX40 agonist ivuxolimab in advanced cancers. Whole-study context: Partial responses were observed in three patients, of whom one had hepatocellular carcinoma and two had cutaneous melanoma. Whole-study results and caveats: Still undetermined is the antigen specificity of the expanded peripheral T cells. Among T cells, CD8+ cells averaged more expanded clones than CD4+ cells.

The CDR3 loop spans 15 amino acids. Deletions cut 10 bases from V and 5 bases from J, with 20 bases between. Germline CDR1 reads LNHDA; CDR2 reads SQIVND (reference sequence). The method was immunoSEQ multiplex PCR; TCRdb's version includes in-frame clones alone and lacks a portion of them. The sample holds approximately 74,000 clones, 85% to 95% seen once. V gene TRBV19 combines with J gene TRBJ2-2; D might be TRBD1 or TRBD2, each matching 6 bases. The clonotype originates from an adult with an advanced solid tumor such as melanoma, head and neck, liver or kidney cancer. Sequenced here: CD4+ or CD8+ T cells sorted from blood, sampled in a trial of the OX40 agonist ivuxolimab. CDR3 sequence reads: CATTPLGGWTGELFF. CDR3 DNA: TGTGCCACCACGCCTTTGGGGGGCTGGACCGGGGAGCTGTTTTTT.